One sample yielded the 7 T cell receptor beta chains listed below, sequenced in a study of blood T cell repertoires in COVID-19. Assay used: immunoSEQ multiplex PCR; TCRdb lists only in-frame clones, some missing. The data contain about 97,000 clones, around 87% of them singletons. Sequencing was done on a sample of peripheral blood. The receptors originated from a human donor in a cohort sampled during active COVID-19.

The chain employs TRBV5-1 and TRBJ2-7; 8 nucleotides agree with TRBD1. The J segment lost 7 bases and the V segment lost 1 base, leaving 7 bases of the junction unmatched. CDR3 size: 14 residues. CDR1 is SGHRS and CDR2 is YFSETQ in the germline V gene. Here the CDR3 DNA reads TGCGCCAGCAGCTTGAGACAGGGGTTAGGAGAGCAGTACTTC. This encodes CASSLRQGLGEQYF.

This chain links TRBV5-1 with TRBJ2-7, with 15 bases matching TRBD2. The CDR3 extends over 16 amino acids. CDR1 is SGHRS, CDR2 YFSETQ, per germline. V trimming: 2 bases; J trimming: 7 bases; junction bases outside the gene matches: 7. For the CDR3, the DNA is TGCGCCAGCAGCTTTACAGGACTAGCGGGAGGGATGGAGCAGTACTTC. Residues: CASSFTGLAGGMEQYF.

The chain uses TRBV18 and TRBJ2-1, with TRBD1 matching 10 bases. CDR3 length: 15 residues. Per germline, CDR1 KGHSH and CDR2 LQKENI. V shed 6 bases and J 5 bases; nucleotides not matched to a gene: 7. The CDR3 DNA follows: TGTGCCAGCTCCTGGACAGGGGGTAGGAACAATGAGCAGTTCTTC. The encoded protein is CASSWTGGRNNEQFF.

The rearrangement links TRBV5-1 to TRBJ2-1; possibly TRBD2 for D (6 bases). The CDR3 extends over 16 amino acids. CDR1 and CDR2 (germline): SGHRS, YFSETQ. Between the trimmed V and J ends, which lost 4 bases and 3 bases, there was a span of 17 bases. The CDR3 reads CASSPSGAGLYNEQFF. CDR3 coding DNA: TGCGCCAGCAGCCCCTCCGGGGCGGGGCTCTACAATGAGCAGTTCTTC.

The chain recombines TRBV6-2 or TRBV6-3 with TRBJ1-2, with 7 bases identical to TRBD1. This CDR3 has 15 amino acids. V lost 4 bases and J lost 4; bases outside the gene matches: 9. Germline CDR1 is MNHEY and CDR2 is SVGEGT. CDR3 loop: CASSSTGMNGYGYTF. The CDR3 DNA sequence: TGTGCCAGCAGTTCGACAGGGATGAATGGCTATGGCTACACCTTC.

This chain joins TRBV4-1 and TRBJ1-2; 9 positions match TRBD1. Germline CDR1 reads MGHRA; CDR2 reads YSYEKL. V lost 3 bases and J lost 4; bases outside the gene matches: 9. This CDR3 is built from 16 residues. The CDR3 nucleotides read TGCGCCAGCAGCCACCGGACAGGGGAGGGGGGCTATGGCTACACCTTC. Translated, it gives CASSHRTGEGGYGYTF.

CDR3 in amino acids: CASSLLEGAGGYTF. As DNA, the CDR3 is TGTGCCAGCAGTCTATTGGAGGGGGCAGGTGGCTACACCTTC. The rearrangement links TRBV27 to TRBJ1-2; 7 bases match TRBD1. This CDR3 is built from 14 residues. Looked up from germline, CDR1 is MNHEY and CDR2 is SMNVEV (reference sequence). Trimming removed 5 bases from V and 7 bases from J; junction bases left unmatched: 10.